Sequencing of this T cell receptor (beta chain) was carried out in a study of early T cells in non-severe SARS-CoV-2 infection. TCRdb analysed the 5' RACE reads with MiXCR anew, one entry per CDR3 protein. The sample holds tens of thousands of distinct CDR3 sequences, roughly 4.7% seen once. The CDR3 runs to 13 residues. The V gene's germline CDR1 is SGHAT and CDR2 FQNNGV. The ends were cut back, 3 bases at V and 2 bases at J, with 8 bases in the middle. This rearrangement joins TRBV11-2 to TRBJ2-7; D uncertain. Sequences were derived from whole blood, sampled at baseline. The TCR comes from an adult who was a healthcare worker with PCR-confirmed SARS-CoV-2 infection or an uninfected control (not recorded which). The CDR3 coding sequence is TGTGCCAGCAGCTTTGGGCCCACCTACGAGCAGTACTTC. Amino acid sequence: CASSFGPTYEQYF.